What follows is one T cell receptor beta chain and its context. This CDR3 region has 14 residues. Germline-derived CDR1 and CDR2 are SGHTA and FQGNSA. Trimming cost V 5 bases and J 4 bases; bases outside gene matches: 6. Amplification used 60 Vbeta primers and 13 Jbeta primers. Libraries were prepared by immunoSEQ multiplex PCR; TCRdb keeps only in-frame clonotypes and omits some of them. The repertoire has around 140,000 clones, 75% to 90% of them found once; the top ten carry 2.5% to 3.5%. This specimen belongs to a study of cytomegalovirus exposure and HLA in healthy donors. At the time of sampling, donors were nominally healthy, though unrecorded immune exposures were likely.

Source material: PBMCs. The sequence derives from a woman in her 30s in good health and CMV-seronegative. The chain links TRBV7-2 to TRBJ2-7, with 9 bases lining up with TRBD1. This CDR3 is CASSRRQGGYEQYF. The CDR3 DNA reads as TGTGCCAGCAGCCGTAGACAGGGGGGATACGAGCAGTACTTC.